This T cell receptor (beta chain) is from a study of beta chain features in type 1 diabetes listed by TCRdb under 2018. At the level of the whole study: Patients and healthy donors did not differ in mean age, gender distribution, total cell number or subset yield. Across all samples, approximately 98,000,000 sorted cells were examined, and cell number per subset correlated strongly with RNA yield. The study compared TCRB repertoires of sorted circulating CD4+ T cell subsets between recently diagnosed type 1 diabetes patients and matched healthy donors. Whereas all 28 donors provided naive and central memory subsets, regulatory and stem cell-like memory subsets were isolated from just 8 patients and about eight healthy donors.

V is shortened by 1 base, J by 2 bases, and the region joining them spans 12 bases. CDR1 and CDR2 are drawn from the germline V gene: SGHTA, FQGNSA. The CDR3 goes from the cysteine to the phenylalanine over 16 residues. Only the CDR3 region is kept as DNA, spanning 48 bases read in frame from base 1. The investigation overall reported the following: Naive, central memory and regulatory TCRB repertoires appeared to be more alike among patients than among healthy donors. Patients with type 1 diabetes made fewer insertions and deleted more nucleotides at VDJ recombination sites, implying thymic rearrangement abnormalities. A moderate but significant shortening of TCRB CDR3 length was observed in type 1 diabetes patients in all four CD4+ subsets. PCR might favor shorter templates, but patient and control samples were amplified and corrected together, so any skew would affect both groups equally. Because cDNA was sequenced instead of genomic DNA, activated cells with high expression could be over-represented, although the groups did not differ in activation or CD3 levels. Only small numbers of individuals were included in the HLA sub-analyses, which left unresolved whether HLA type had any influence on TCRB rearrangement.

Each donor gave one peripheral blood draw, averaging around 0.11 L, which was collected into heparinised tubes. A BD FACSAria II and a panel including CD45RO, CCR7, CD25, CD127, CD95 and CD27 were used to sort naive, central memory, regulatory and stem cell-like memory CD4+ T cells. All sorted populations exceeded 95% purity. PBMCs were isolated immediately by Lymphoprep density gradient centrifugation and stained directly without culture. So that batch effects would be minimized, each experiment stained and sorted samples in pairs, pairing one healthy donor with one patient. This clone appeared a few times. Its antigen has not been determined. Within one base of it there is no much larger clone, and no base qualities were kept. All of the isolated RNA was reverse transcribed with the High Capacity cDNA Reverse Transcription Kit, so expressed TCRB transcripts were sequenced. Deep immunoSEQ sequencing was performed on naive, central memory and regulatory T cell samples, with an average of around 3.5 million total reads per sample. Sorted cells were lysed in RLT buffer and RNA was extracted with DNase-treated RNeasy Micro or Mini kits, depending on cell number. To prevent cross-contamination, each cell subset was processed individually, whereas patient and healthy donor samples were processed jointly. The immunoSEQ multiplex PCR was used to amplify TCRB sequences from cDNA, yielding 87-bp fragments that span the CDR3 region. Sequencing of the amplicons was done on the Illumina HiSeq platform. The paper's processing steps were these. Synthetic template baselines were used to correct PCR bias computationally, reads within Hamming distance 2 were collapsed together, and singletons that could not be merged were discarded. Reads were aligned to IMGT to assign V, D and J genes, CDR3 length, and insertions or deletions at six rearrangement sites. Clonotype counts were normalized to sorted cell number within each subset before computing true diversity and Gini coefficients with the tcR R package. The overlap coefficient, calculated on TCRB nucleotide sequences, was used to quantify repertoire sharing. As a proxy for the pre-selection repertoire, out-of-frame TCRB sequences from naive cells were analyzed. Held by TCRdb, this immuneACCESS table contains in-frame sequences only and omits some clones. Under half of the omission traces to an unresolved V gene where checked; the cause of the rest is unknown. The V and J calls and the clone size are those of that table, but D and trimming were determined from the DNA. Here the sample has hundreds of thousands of clones; roughly a sixth occur a single time. Jointly, the top ten make up about 0.086% of the sample.

This TCR was recovered from a man aged 18 to 30 in good health. The V and J segments used are TRBV7-2 and TRBJ1-5; the D gene is unclear. The sequenced sample consisted of naive CD4+ T cells from blood. Per the publication, the cell subset or site label means: true naive CD4+ T cells. The CDR3 has the sequence CASSLVGSRGNQPQHF. The bases read TGTGCCAGCAGCTTAGTGGGGTCGAGGGGCAATCAGCCCCAGCATTTT.